A selection of T cell receptor beta chains follows, all from one sample in a study of cytomegalovirus exposure and HLA in healthy donors. Profiled with immunoSEQ multiplex PCR; TCRdb holds only in-frame clones, not every one. The table includes about 130,000 clones, under 20% detected once. The sequenced sample consisted of PBMCs. These receptor sequences come from a female donor in good health and CMV-seropositive. CDR3s include the opening cysteine and the closing phenylalanine or tryptophan. A D gene is named only where the DNA matches it firmly. Rows give clone size only sometimes, using once, few, many, or a class for an expanded clone.

J	size	V	D	DNA	CDR3
TRBJ1-5	few	TRBV2	-	TGTGCCAGCAGTGAGATTGGGGGGGGCAATCAGCCCCAGCATTTT	CASSEIGGGNQPQHF
TRBJ2-1	-	TRBV6-5	TRBD2	TGTGCCAGTTCGGGACTAGCACGGTCCAATGAGCAGTTCTTC	CASSGLARSNEQFF
TRBJ2-1	-	TRBV5-4	TRBD1	TGTGCCAGCAGCTTTAGGGACAGGGGTAACAATGAGCAGTTCTTC	CASSFRDRGNNEQFF
TRBJ2-2	few	TRBV5-1	TRBD2	TGCGCCAGCAGCTCCAACCGAGCGGGGGGCGGGGAGCTGTTTTTT	CASSSNRAGGGELFF
TRBJ2-7	-	TRBV9	TRBD1	TGTGCCAGCAGCGCTACACCCGGGACAGGGGACGGATCCTACGAGCAGTACTTC	CASSATPGTGDGSYEQYF
TRBJ1-2	few	TRBV4-1	TRBD1	TGCGCCAGCAGCCGCCCACCTGGGACAGGGGGCGATGGCTACACCTTC	CASSRPPGTGGDGYTF
TRBJ2-7	once	TRBV4-3	TRBD1	TGCGCCAGCAGCCATCGGACAGGCGCCTACGAGCAGTACTTC	CASSHRTGAYEQYF
TRBJ2-3	few	TRBV19	TRBD2	TGTGCCAGTAGTTCCCGGGGTAGCGGGGGGTTGGATACGCAGTATTTT	CASSSRGSGGLDTQYF
TRBJ2-2	few	TRBV5-1	TRBD2	TGCGCCAGCGAAATCCTCGGGGAGGGCGGGGAGCTGTTTTTT	CASEILGEGGELFF
TRBJ2-3	few	TRBV29-1	-	TGCAGCGTCTCCAGTTATAGCACAGATACGCAGTATTTT	CSVSSYSTDTQYF
TRBJ1-6	few	TRBV7-8	TRBD1	TGTGCCAGCAGCCTCAAGACAGGGAGTTATTCCTATAATTCACCCCTCCACTTT	CASSLKTGSYSYNSPLHF
TRBJ2-1	-	TRBV11-3	TRBD2	TGTGCCAGCAGCGTAACTAGCGGGAGCGATGAGCAGTTCTTC	CASSVTSGSDEQFF
TRBJ2-3	few	TRBV16	TRBD1	TGTGCCAGCAGCCGAGTAACAGGGGGAGGTACAGATACGCAGTATTTT	CASSRVTGGGTDTQYF
TRBJ1-3	-	TRBV28	-	TGTGCCATCACGACAAACTCTGGAAACACCATATATTTT	CAITTNSGNTIYF
TRBJ1-6	few	TRBV30	-	TGTGCCTGGAGATTCGGACAACTGAGCTCCTATAATTCACCCCTCCACTTT	CAWRFGQLSSYNSPLHF
TRBJ1-4	-	TRBV5-4	-	TGTGCCAGCAGCTCACAGGGCTCAACTAATGAAAAACTGTTTTTT	CASSSQGSTNEKLFF
TRBJ1-1	-	TRBV27	TRBD1	TGTGCCAGCATTGACAGGGGGCGCACTGAAGCTTTCTTT	CASIDRGRTEAFF
TRBJ1-4	-	TRBV7-2	-	TGTGCCAGCAGCCCCCGGAGGACTCCAAATGAAAAACTGTTTTTT	CASSPRRTPNEKLFF
TRBJ2-5	few	TRBV5-1	-	TGCGCCAGCAGCCCCCCGGGGTTCCAAGAGACCCAGTACTTC	CASSPPGFQETQYF
TRBJ2-1	-	TRBV28	TRBD2	TGTGCCAGCAGTTTGGCGGGAGTGGATTACAATGAGCAGTTCTTC	CASSLAGVDYNEQFF
TRBJ1-3	-	TRBV12-5	-	TGTGCTAGTGGAGATTTCCGGGACAACTCTGGAAACACCATATATTTT	CASGDFRDNSGNTIYF
TRBJ1-1	-	TRBV19	-	TGTGCCAGTAGTATTGGGGAGACTGAAGCTTTCTTT	CASSIGETEAFF
TRBJ1-2	few	TRBV10-3	-	TGTGCCATCACGAAGGGGACTTTTAACTATGGCTACACCTTC	CAITKGTFNYGYTF
TRBJ2-2	few	TRBV4-2	-	TGTGCCAGCAGCCAAGATGCGTGGAACACCGGGGAGCTGTTTTTT	CASSQDAWNTGELFF
TRBJ2-6	few	TRBV7-7	-	TGTGCTAGCAGCTCGGGCCCGGGACATACCCCTGGGGCCAACGTCCTGACTTTC	CASSSGPGHTPGANVLTF
TRBJ2-6	-	TRBV6-5	-	TGTGCCAGCTCGTCGGCAGGGCCCAACGTCCTGACTTTC	CASSSAGPNVLTF
TRBJ2-1	-	TRBV4-3	-	TGCGCCAGCAGCCAAACACGGGACTGGAGCTCCTACAATGAGCAGTTCTTC	CASSQTRDWSSYNEQFF
TRBJ2-5	-	TRBV12-5	-	TGTGCTAGTGGTGAGGTCAACTGGATCATAGTCGACGAGACCCAGTACTTC	CASGEVNWIIVDETQYF
TRBJ2-1	-	TRBV6-5	TRBD1	TGTGCCAGCAGTTACTCCGGGACAGGCCTGGGGAATGAGCAGTTCTTC	CASSYSGTGLGNEQFF
TRBJ2-1	-	TRBV5-4	TRBD2	TGTGCCAGCAGCTTGGCGACTAGCGGGAGGGACAATGAGCAGTTCTTC	CASSLATSGRDNEQFF
TRBJ2-1	-	TRBV6-4	TRBD2	TGTGCCAGCAGTCTAGGACTAGCGGGGAACAATGAGCAGTTCTTC	CASSLGLAGNNEQFF
TRBJ1-5	-	TRBV9	TRBD1	TGTGCCAGCAGCGTGACAGGGGTAGGTCAGCCCCAGCATTTT	CASSVTGVGQPQHF
TRBJ2-1	few	TRBV30	TRBD2	TGTGCCTGGAGTGTACGATATTCGGCTAGCGGGAGCTACAATGAGCAGTTCTTC	CAWSVRYSASGSYNEQFF
TRBJ1-2	-	TRBV4-3	TRBD1	TGCGCCAGCAGCCAAGAGCGACAGGGTTGGTATGGCTACACCTTC	CASSQERQGWYGYTF
TRBJ2-1	many	TRBV7-3	-	TGTGCCAGCAGCTTAAGTGGGGCGTACAATGAGCAGTTCTTC	CASSLSGAYNEQFF
TRBJ2-1	few	TRBV5-1	-	TGCGCCAGCAGCTCGACAGGTTTTCACAATGAGCAGTTCTTC	CASSSTGFHNEQFF
TRBJ1-2	few	TRBV10-3	TRBD1	TGTGCCATCAGTGGGGACAGGGGAGGGCATGGCTACACCTTC	CAISGDRGGHGYTF
TRBJ2-7	-	TRBV6-1	-	TGTGCCAGCACCGCCTCTTACGCGCGCATGCAGTACTTC	CASTASYARMQYF
TRBJ2-7	few	TRBV27	-	TGTGCCAGCAGTCGAACAGTCCGCTCCTACGAGCAGTACTTC	CASSRTVRSYEQYF
TRBJ1-5	-	TRBV19	TRBD1	TGTGCCAGCTCGCAGGGGGCGCTTCAAAGGCAGCCCCAGCATTTT	CASSQGALQRQPQHF
TRBJ1-4	-	TRBV28	-	TGTGCCAGCAGGCGCAATGAAAAACTGTTTTTT	CASRRNEKLFF
TRBJ2-3	-	TRBV5-1	TRBD1	TGCGCCAGCAGCCCTGCAGGGGGCCTCGGAGATACGCAGTATTTT	CASSPAGGLGDTQYF
TRBJ2-2	once	TRBV5-1	-	TGCGCCAGCAGCTTGTTGACTACTGACACCGGGGAGCTGTTTTTT	CASSLLTTDTGELFF
TRBJ2-7	-	TRBV6-5	TRBD2	TGTGCCAGCACCAGAGCGGGGCAATCCTACGAGCAGTACTTC	CASTRAGQSYEQYF
TRBJ1-2	-	TRBV19	-	TGTGCCAGTAGTGTCGAGAGGGTAGGGGGCTACACCTTC	CASSVERVGGYTF
TRBJ1-2	-	TRBV19	-	TGTGCCAGTATCGGGATAACCTATGGCTACACCTTC	CASIGITYGYTF
TRBJ2-3	-	TRBV9	TRBD2	TGTGCCAGCAACCCTCGCGGGAGTAGCGCAGATACGCAGTATTTT	CASNPRGSSADTQYF
TRBJ2-3	few	TRBV27	-	TGTGCCAGCAGTTTATTAGTTCCCACAGATACGCAGTATTTT	CASSLLVPTDTQYF
TRBJ2-5	few	TRBV9	TRBD2	TGTGCCAGCAGCGTAGGGCCCTGGGGGCGGGGGGCCAGCGAGACCCAGTACTTC	CASSVGPWGRGASETQYF
TRBJ1-2	-	TRBV5-4	-	TGTGCCAGCAGCTGGGGAGGGGTTCCACGGTGGAACTACACCTTC	CASSWGGVPRWNYTF
TRBJ2-7	-	TRBV5-4	TRBD2	TGTGCCCACCTAGGGCGGGGGGGTCCGGAGCAGTACTTC	CAHLGRGGPEQYF
TRBJ1-5	-	TRBV15	-	TGTGCCACCAGCAGAGATTTATGGCAGGAGGGCAATCAGCCCCAGCATTTT	CATSRDLWQEGNQPQHF
TRBJ2-7	few	TRBV6-1	TRBD1	TGTGCCAGCACTTCGACAGGGTACGAGCAGTACTTC	CASTSTGYEQYF
TRBJ2-7	few	TRBV5-1	TRBD2	TGCGCCAGCAGCTTGTGGGAGTCCGGGGGACCTTCGGGAGGCTACGAGCAGTACTTC	CASSLWESGGPSGGYEQYF
TRBJ2-3	-	TRBV5-4	TRBD2	TGTGCCAGCGGTAAGCGGGAGAGGTCAGATACGCAGTATTTT	CASGKRERSDTQYF
TRBJ2-1	-	TRBV27	TRBD2	TGTGCCAGCAGAACCGGGACTATCTCCTACAATGAGCAGTTCTTC	CASRTGTISYNEQFF
TRBJ1-1	-	TRBV2	-	TGTGCCAGCAGCCAAGGGGAGAACACTGAAGCTTTCTTT	CASSQGENTEAFF
TRBJ1-1	-	TRBV5-6	-	TGTGCCAGCAGCTTTAAGGAAAGACTAACGTTTAACACTGAAGCTTTCTTT	CASSFKERLTFNTEAFF
TRBJ2-7	few	TRBV5-1	-	TGCGCCAGCAGCTTGGAGGCAGCAGGCCTCTACGAGCAGTACTTC	CASSLEAAGLYEQYF
TRBJ2-2	-	TRBV5-6	TRBD2	TGTGCCAGCAGCGTTAGCGGGAGCGTTTGGGAGCTGTTTTTT	CASSVSGSVWELFF